This T cell receptor (beta chain) originates from a study of shared clonotypes between healthy human individuals. Notes on the study in general: Around 5% was the fraction of naive CD4 clonotypes found shared across four donors. Among non-shared clonotypes, generation probabilities were lower than among those shared by all four donors.

The CDR3 consists of 16 residues. V shed 6 bases, J shed 4 bases, and the junction held 8 bases outside the gene matches. CDR1 is MDHEN, CDR2 SYDVKM, per germline. Healthy and HIV-negative, the adult donors had no recent acute infections or vaccinations. As concerns this clone: Its antigen is unknown.

The input for sorted-subset replicate PCRs was approximately 190 ng DNA, tens of thousands of T cell genomes. This table comes from immunoSEQ multiplex PCR, and its TCRdb copy is limited to in-frame clones, with some not included. Of millions of clones listed, roughly 92% were seen once; the top ten hold over 0.12%. This clonotype originated in a man in his late teens or twenties in good health. The sequenced sample consisted of naive CD4+ T cells sorted from blood. Stated subset: CD45RA+ positively selected. The genes are TRBV28 and TRBJ2-4; 11 bases are a match to TRBD1. The CDR3 DNA reads as TGTGCCAGCAGCTCACCGGGACAGGGGGTAAAAAACATTCAGTACTTC. This codes for CASSSPGQGVKNIQYF.